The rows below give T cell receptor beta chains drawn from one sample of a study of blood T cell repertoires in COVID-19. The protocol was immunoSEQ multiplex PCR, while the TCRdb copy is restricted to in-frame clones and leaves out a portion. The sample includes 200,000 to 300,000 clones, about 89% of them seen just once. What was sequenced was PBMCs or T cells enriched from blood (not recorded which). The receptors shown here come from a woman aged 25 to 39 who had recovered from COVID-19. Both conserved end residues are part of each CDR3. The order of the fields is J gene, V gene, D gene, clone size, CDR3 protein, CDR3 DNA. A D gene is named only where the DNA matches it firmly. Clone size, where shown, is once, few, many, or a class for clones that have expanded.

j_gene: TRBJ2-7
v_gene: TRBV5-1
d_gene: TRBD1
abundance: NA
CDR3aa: CASSTARDRGAEQYF
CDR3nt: TGCGCCAGCAGCACAGCTCGGGACAGGGGTGCCGAGCAGTACTTC

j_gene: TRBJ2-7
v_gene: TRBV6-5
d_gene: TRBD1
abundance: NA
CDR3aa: CASSYRDRAYEQYF
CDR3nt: TGTGCCAGCAGTTACAGGGACAGGGCCTACGAGCAGTACTTC

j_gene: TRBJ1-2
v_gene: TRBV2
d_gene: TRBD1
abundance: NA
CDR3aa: CARRQGQGRRYGYTF
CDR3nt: TGTGCCAGAAGACAAGGACAGGGCCGTAGGTATGGCTACACCTTC

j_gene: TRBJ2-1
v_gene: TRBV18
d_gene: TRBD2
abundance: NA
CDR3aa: CASSPATSGTLNEQFF
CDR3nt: TGTGCCAGCTCACCAGCGACTAGCGGGACTTTAAATGAGCAGTTCTTC

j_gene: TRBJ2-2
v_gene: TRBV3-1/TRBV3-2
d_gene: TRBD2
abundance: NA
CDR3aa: CASSQAGAGTGELFF
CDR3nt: TGTGCCAGCAGCCAGGCGGGAGCGGGCACCGGGGAGCTGTTTTTT

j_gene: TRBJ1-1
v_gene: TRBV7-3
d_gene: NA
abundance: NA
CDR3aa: CASRPSTSSLNTEAFF
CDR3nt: TGTGCCAGCAGACCTTCGACATCCTCTTTGAACACTGAAGCTTTCTTT

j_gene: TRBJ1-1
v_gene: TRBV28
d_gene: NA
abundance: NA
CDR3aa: CASSFRVSRTEAFF
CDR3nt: TGTGCCAGCAGTTTCAGGGTGTCGAGAACTGAAGCTTTCTTT

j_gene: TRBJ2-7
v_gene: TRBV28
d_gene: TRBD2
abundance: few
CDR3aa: CASSSPGLADAYEQYF
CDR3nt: TGTGCCAGCAGTTCCCCCGGACTAGCGGACGCCTACGAGCAGTACTTC

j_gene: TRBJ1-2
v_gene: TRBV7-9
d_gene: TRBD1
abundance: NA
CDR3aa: CASSLVEGAEGYTF
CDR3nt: TGTGCCAGCAGCTTAGTAGAGGGGGCGGAGGGCTACACCTTC

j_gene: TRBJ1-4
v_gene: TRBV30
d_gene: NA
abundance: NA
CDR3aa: CAQDRGTNEKLFF
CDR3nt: TGTGCCCAGGATAGGGGAACTAATGAAAAACTGTTTTTT

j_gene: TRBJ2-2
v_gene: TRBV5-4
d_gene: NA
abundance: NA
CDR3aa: CASSLIGQRTGELFF
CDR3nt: TGTGCCAGCAGCTTGATTGGACAGCGGACCGGGGAGCTGTTTTTT

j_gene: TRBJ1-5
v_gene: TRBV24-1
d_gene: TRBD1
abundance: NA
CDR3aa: CATSDIQGAGQPQHF
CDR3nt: TGTGCCACCAGTGATATACAGGGGGCAGGCCAGCCCCAGCATTTT

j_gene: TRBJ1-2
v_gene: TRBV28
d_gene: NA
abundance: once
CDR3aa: CASSLLGGARGYTF
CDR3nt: TGTGCCAGCAGTTTATTGGGCGGGGCAAGGGGCTACACCTTC

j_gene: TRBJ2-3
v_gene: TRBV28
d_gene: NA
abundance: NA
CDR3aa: CATLPPGTFRGRTDTQYF
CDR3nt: TGTGCCACCTTACCTCCCGGGACTTTCCGGGGTCGCACAGATACGCAGTATTTT

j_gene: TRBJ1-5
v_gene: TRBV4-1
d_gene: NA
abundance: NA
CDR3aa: CASSQDREINQPQHF
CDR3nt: TGCGCCAGCAGCCAAGATAGAGAGATCAATCAGCCCCAGCATTTT

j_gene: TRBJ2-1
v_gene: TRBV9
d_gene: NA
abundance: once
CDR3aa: CASSVGVGVAYEQFF
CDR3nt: TGTGCCAGCAGCGTAGGGGTGGGAGTCGCGTATGAGCAGTTCTTC

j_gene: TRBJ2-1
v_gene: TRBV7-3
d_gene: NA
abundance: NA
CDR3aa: CASSPIGGPNEQFF
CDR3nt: TGTGCCAGCAGCCCCATCGGGGGTCCCAATGAGCAGTTCTTC

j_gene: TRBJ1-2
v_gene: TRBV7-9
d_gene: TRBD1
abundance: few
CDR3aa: CASSQGANGYTF
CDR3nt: TGTGCCAGCAGCCAGGGGGCGAATGGCTACACCTTC

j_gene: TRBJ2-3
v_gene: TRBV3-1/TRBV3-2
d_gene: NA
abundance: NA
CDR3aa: CASNRGGQDTQYF
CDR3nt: TGTGCCAGCAACAGGGGGGGTCAAGATACGCAGTATTTT

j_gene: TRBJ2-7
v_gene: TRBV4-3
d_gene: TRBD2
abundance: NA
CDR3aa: CASSQGAGTYEQYF
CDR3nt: TGCGCCAGCAGCCAGGGAGCGGGAACCTACGAGCAGTACTTC

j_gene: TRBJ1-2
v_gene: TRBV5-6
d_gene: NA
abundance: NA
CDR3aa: CASSSLGQNYGYTF
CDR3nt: TGTGCCAGCAGTTCGTTGGGGCAGAACTATGGCTACACCTTC

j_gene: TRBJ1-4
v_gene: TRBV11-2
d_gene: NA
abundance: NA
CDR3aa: CASSRSSGSEKLFF
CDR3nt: TGTGCCAGCAGTCGCAGCTCCGGGAGTGAAAAACTGTTTTTT

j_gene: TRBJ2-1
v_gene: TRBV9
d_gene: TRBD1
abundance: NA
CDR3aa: CASSVGEVRQGNLEQFF
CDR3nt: TGTGCCAGCAGCGTAGGGGAGGTACGACAGGGGAATTTGGAGCAGTTCTTC